Following are 23 T cell receptor beta chains from one sample sequenced in a study of blood T cell repertoires in COVID-19. Sequenced by immunoSEQ multiplex PCR; TCRdb stores in-frame clones only, minus some. The sample holds about 220,000 clones; approximately 84% are singletons and the top ten take around 3%. Specimen: peripheral blood. The receptors originated from a woman aged 25 to 39 who had recovered from COVID-19.

This chain links TRBV27 with TRBJ2-7, with 10 nucleotides matching TRBD2. The germline gives CDR1 MNHEY, CDR2 SMNVEV (reference sequence). Unmatched junction bases numbered 3, after V lost 3 bases and J lost 4 bases. The CDR3 spans 14 residues. CDR3 in amino acids: CASSFRTSGYEQYF. CDR3 DNA: TGTGCCAGCAGTTTTAGGACTAGCGGATACGAGCAGTACTTC.

The genes are TRBV5-4 and TRBJ1-1, with D maybe TRBD1 (5 bases). The germline CDR1 and CDR2 sequences are SGHNT and YYREEE (reference sequence). The CDR3 contains 17 residues. V was clipped by 0 bases and J by 0 bases, with 15 bases between them. The CDR3 loop is CASSLAAGLRLNTEAFF. As DNA, the CDR3 is TGTGCCAGCAGCTTGGCGGCAGGGCTGAGGTTGAACACTGAAGCTTTCTTT. The whole variable domain, remainder taken from reference TRBV5-4 and TRBJ1-1, is ETGVTQSPTHLIKTRGQQVTLRCSSQSGHNTVSWYQQALGQGPQFIFQYYREEENGRGNFPPRFSGLQFPNYSSELNVNALELDDSALYLCASSLAAGLRLNTEAFFGQGTRLTVV.

This rearrangement joins TRBV7-3 to TRBJ1-2, with D unclear. Trimming shortened V by 5 bases and J by 4 bases, and 14 bases separated the two germline ends. Germline V gives CDR1 SGHTA, CDR2 FQGTGA. CDR3 length equals 14 residues. The CDR3 nucleotides read TGTGCCAGCAGCCCTCGACCGGCGGGCTATGGCTACACCTTC. It codes for CASSPRPAGYGYTF.

J is TRBJ2-5 and V is TRBV29-1; 7 bases match TRBD1. This CDR3 has 12 residues. The germline V gene encodes CDR1 SQVTM and CDR2 ANQGSEA. With V trimmed by 4 bases and J by 5 bases, 4 bases remained unmatched. The CDR3 protein is CSVADRVETQYF. DNA of the CDR3: TGCAGCGTTGCCGACAGGGTTGAGACCCAGTACTTC. The variable domain in full, with the rest retrieved from reference TRBV29-1 and TRBJ2-5, is SAVISQKPSRDICQRGTSLTIQCQVDSQVTMMFWYRQQPGQSLTLIATANQGSEATYESGFVIDKFPISRPNLTFSTLTVSNMSPEDSSIYLCSVADRVETQYFGPGTRLLVL.

This chain connects TRBV5-5 to TRBJ1-5; 7 nucleotides line up with TRBD1. The junction had 9 bases not matched to a gene; V was cut back by 4 bases and J by 5 bases. The CDR3 is 15 amino acids. CDR1 SGHKS and CDR2 YYEKEE come from the germline V gene (reference sequence). CDR3 nucleotides: TGTGCCAGCAGCGGGGGACAGCCAGGCGATCAGCCCCAGCATTTT. This encodes CASSGGQPGDQPQHF.

The chain uses TRBV21-1 and TRBJ2-7; no DNA check was done on the table's D call, TRBD2. TRBV21-1 is a known pseudogene. The CDR3 covers 15 residues. CDR3 nucleotides: TGTGCCAGCAGCTCCGGACAGCGGGAACGCTACGAGCAGTACTTC. Residues: CASSSGQRERYEQYF.

The chain has TRBV18 and TRBJ2-5; 7 bases fit TRBD1. Trimming cost V 0 bases and J 3 bases; bases outside gene matches: 4. Germline CDR1 and CDR2: KGHSH and LQKENI. The CDR3 spans 15 residues. CDR3 nucleotides: TGTGCCAGCTCACCACCGGGACAGTCTAAAGAGACCCAGTACTTC. This gives the protein CASSPPGQSKETQYF.

With regard to this clone: Other nucleotide sequences in the sample specify the same CDR3. This chain links TRBV5-1 with TRBJ2-7, with 14 bases lining up with TRBD2. CDR1 SGHRS and CDR2 YFSETQ come from the germline V gene. The CDR3 is 16 residues long. Trimming cost V 3 bases and J 2 bases; bases outside gene matches: 4. The CDR3: CASSSGLAGGPYEQYF. The CDR3 nucleotides are TGCGCCAGCAGCTCAGGACTAGCGGGAGGCCCCTACGAGCAGTACTTC.

The rearrangement joins TRBV6-4 to TRBJ2-7; TRBD1 matches 9 bases. Germline loops: CDR1 MRHNA, CDR2 SNTAGT. This CDR3 has 13 residues. J was trimmed by 4 bases and V by 5 bases; bases with no gene match: 3. Here the CDR3 reads CASSQGQGYEQYF. CDR3 sequence (DNA): TGTGCCAGCAGTCAGGGACAGGGATACGAGCAGTACTTC.

The rearrangement uses TRBV24-1 and TRBJ2-2; D may be TRBD2 (5 bases). Germline values: CDR1 KGHDR, CDR2 SFDVKD. V dropped 5 bases and J dropped 5 bases, with 8 bases sitting between them. This CDR3 is built from 13 residues. CDR3 loop: CATSARTTGELFF. In DNA, the CDR3 is TGTGCCACCAGTGCGAGGACTACCGGGGAGCTGTTTTTT.

This clone was observed a single time. The chain has TRBV30 and TRBJ2-4, with 12 positions matching TRBD2. There are 15 residues in the CDR3. V lost 0 bases and J lost 7; bases outside the gene matches: 4. Germline V gene lookup returns CDR1 GTSNPN and CDR2 SVGIG (reference sequence). The CDR3, as DNA: TGTGCCTGGAGTGTACTAGCGGGAGGTCCGAACATTCAGTACTTC. Translated: CAWSVLAGGPNIQYF. The entire variable domain, with the rest obtained from reference TRBV30 and TRBJ2-4, is as follows: SQTIHQWPATLVQPVGSPLSLECTVEGTSNPNLYWYRQAAGRGLQLLFYSVGIGQISSEVPQNLSASRPQDRQFILSSKKLLLSDSGFYLCAWSVLAGGPNIQYFGAGTRLSVL.

V gene TRBV7-9 combines with J gene TRBJ2-7; possible D gene TRBD2, 6 bases. V was pared by 5 bases and J by 3 bases, with 8 bases between. CDR1 is SEHNR, CDR2 FQNEAQ, per germline (reference sequence). The CDR3 is made up of 12 amino acids. The chain's CDR3 is CASSGRGYEQYF. In DNA, the CDR3 is TGTGCCAGCAGCGGGCGGGGCTACGAGCAGTACTTC.

V gene TRBV18 combines with J gene TRBJ2-6; 9 bases map to TRBD1. This CDR3 region has 17 residues. Losses at the gene ends were 3 bases for V and 2 bases for J; bases not matched to a gene: 5. Germline V gene sequence: CDR1 KGHSH, CDR2 LQKENI. The CDR3 nucleotides read TGTGCCAGCTCACCGTTACAGGGGGCGCCTGGGGCCAACGTCCTGACTTTC. Translated: CASSPLQGAPGANVLTF.

The chain couples TRBV7-9 to TRBJ2-4; 7 nucleotides agree with TRBD1. The junction had 9 bases not matched to a gene; V was cut back by 5 bases and J by 2 bases. Germline V gene lookup returns CDR1 SEHNR and CDR2 FQNEAQ (reference sequence). CDR3 size: 16 residues. This CDR3 reads CASSPTTGTSKNIQYF. The DNA for the CDR3 is TGTGCCAGCAGCCCAACGACAGGGACATCCAAAAACATTCAGTACTTC. Full variable domain (rest looked up from reference TRBV7-9 and TRBJ2-4): DTGVSQNPRHKITKRGQNVTFRCDPISEHNRLYWYRQTLGQGPEFLTYFQNEAQLEKSRLLSDRFSAERPKGSFSTLEIQRTEQGDSAMYLCASSPTTGTSKNIQYFGAGTRLSVL.

J is TRBJ2-1 and V is TRBV6-4; 7 bases fit TRBD2. J was trimmed by 5 bases and V by 4 bases; bases with no gene match: 11. This CDR3 has 16 residues. The V gene's germline CDR1 is MRHNA and CDR2 SNTAGT. CDR3 protein: CASSAEGGRGDNEQFF. The CDR3 nucleotides read TGTGCCAGCAGTGCCGAAGGCGGGAGAGGGGACAATGAGCAGTTCTTC.

The chain couples TRBV15 to TRBJ2-5; 10 bases align to TRBD2. Germline CDR1 LNHNV, CDR2 YYDKDF (reference sequence). This CDR3 has 15 amino acids. V lost 1 base to trimming and J lost 1 base; unmatched junction nucleotides: 0. The CDR3 coding sequence is TGTGCCACCAGCAGAGCTAGCGGGGGCCAAGAGACCCAGTACTTC. Translating gives CATSRASGGQETQYF.

This chain links TRBV24-1 with TRBJ2-1; maybe TRBD2 (5 bases). V shed 5 bases and J shed 7 bases, with 14 bases lying between them. The CDR3 runs to 14 residues. Germline V gene lookup returns CDR1 KGHDR and CDR2 SFDVKD. CDR3 residues: CATSVAKVGNEQFF. The CDR3 DNA follows: TGTGCCACCAGTGTAGCGAAAGTAGGAAATGAGCAGTTCTTC.

This clone occurred a few times. This chain connects TRBV4-2 to TRBJ1-6, with 9 bases fitting TRBD1. The CDR3 sequence is 14 residues long. Germline CDR1 and CDR2: LGHNA and YNFKEQ. V shed 7 bases and J 5 bases; nucleotides not matched to a gene: 3. The CDR3 loop reads CASNNRGHNSPLHF. The CDR3 DNA is TGTGCCAGCAACAACAGGGGGCATAATTCACCCCTCCACTTT.

This chain connects TRBV19 to TRBJ2-1, with 7 bases lining up with TRBD1. CDR3 length equals 15 residues. J lost 6 bases, V lost 6 bases, and 11 bases had no gene match. From germline, CDR1 is LNHDA and CDR2 SQIVND (reference sequence). The CDR3 bases are TGTGCCAGTAGGATAACCGGGACAGTATCCAATGAGCAGTTCTTC. The encoded protein is CASRITGTVSNEQFF.

The chain is built from TRBV2 and TRBJ1-5; 9 bases line up with TRBD1. Trimming took 5 bases from V and 1 from J; bases not matched to a gene: 9. CDR1 is SNHLY, CDR2 FYNNEI, per germline. CDR3 length: 17 amino acids. The CDR3 coding sequence is TGTGCCAGCAGTTCCGGGACAGGGTTTCCAAGCAATCAGCCCCAGCATTTT. This gives the protein CASSSGTGFPSNQPQHF.

The chain employs TRBV11-3 and TRBJ1-1; D gene unclear. Per germline, CDR1 SGHNT and CDR2 YENEEA. V was clipped by 5 bases and J by 5 bases, with 12 bases between them. The CDR3 has 13 amino acids. This CDR3 is CASSRAGGTEAFF. CDR3 coding DNA: TGTGCCAGCAGCCGGGCGGGCGGTACTGAAGCTTTCTTT.

By its share, this clone is medium-sized. V usage is TRBV7-9 and J usage is TRBJ2-7, with D perhaps TRBD2 (6 bases). CDR1 is SEHNR, CDR2 FQNEAQ, per germline (reference sequence). CDR3 length equals 12 residues. Between the trimmed V and J ends, which lost 1 base and 11 bases, there was a span of 12 bases. The CDR3 here is CASSLDGGEEYF. The CDR3 nucleotides are TGTGCCAGCAGCTTAGACGGAGGGGAGGAGTACTTC.

The chain uses TRBV9 and TRBJ2-2; the match to TRBD2 covers 10 bases. CDR3 length: 17 residues. Germline values: CDR1 SGDLS, CDR2 YYNGEE. Trimming cost V 2 bases and J 1 base; bases outside gene matches: 5. The CDR3 region is CASSVTSGILNTGELFF. CDR3 nucleotides: TGTGCCAGCAGCGTCACTAGCGGGATACTGAACACCGGGGAGCTGTTTTTT.